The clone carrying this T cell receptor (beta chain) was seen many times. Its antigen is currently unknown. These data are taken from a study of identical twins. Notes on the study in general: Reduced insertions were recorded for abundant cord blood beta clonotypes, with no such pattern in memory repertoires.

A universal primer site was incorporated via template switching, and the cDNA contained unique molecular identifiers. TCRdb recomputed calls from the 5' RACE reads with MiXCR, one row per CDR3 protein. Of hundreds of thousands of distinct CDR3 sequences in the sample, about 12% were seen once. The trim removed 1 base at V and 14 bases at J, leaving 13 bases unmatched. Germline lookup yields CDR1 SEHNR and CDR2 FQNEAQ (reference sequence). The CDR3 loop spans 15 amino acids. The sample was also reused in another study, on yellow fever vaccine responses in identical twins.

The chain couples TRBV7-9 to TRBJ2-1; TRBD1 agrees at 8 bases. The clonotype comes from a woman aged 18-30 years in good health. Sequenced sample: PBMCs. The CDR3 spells CASSLGAGGSLGEFF. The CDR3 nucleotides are TGTGCCAGCAGCTTAGGGGCAGGGGGCTCCCTCGGGGAGTTCTTC.